The 21 T cell receptor beta chains below come from one sample, sequenced in a study of T cells after yellow fever vaccination. TCRdb independently ran MiXCR on the 5' RACE reads; one entry per CDR3 protein. The sample holds about 230,000 distinct CDR3 sequences, over 6.5% seen once. This sample comprised CD4+ T cells sorted from PBMCs, obtained on the day of the yellow fever booster vaccination. The receptors shown here come from a young man who received the YFV17D yellow fever vaccine.

This clonotype was detected only a few times. This chain uses TRBV24-1 with TRBJ1-6; D call uncertain. CDR3 length equals 14 residues. The V end was cut by 4 bases, the J end by 5 bases, with 8 bases between. Per germline, CDR1 KGHDR and CDR2 SFDVKD. CDR3 nucleotides: TGTGCCACCAGTGACTCCGTCAATAATTCACCCCTCCACTTT. Protein product: CATSDSVNNSPLHF.

With regard to this clonotype: Given a much more abundant clone one base away, this may be a read error. The rearrangement uses TRBV2 and TRBJ2-4, with 13 bases fitting TRBD2. Trimming removed 5 bases from V and 5 bases from J; junction bases left unmatched: 0. Germline loops: CDR1 SNHLY, CDR2 FYNNEI. The CDR3 length is 14 residues. CDR3 protein: CASSTSGGENIQYF. The CDR3, as DNA: TGTGCCAGCAGTACTAGCGGGGGGGAAAACATTCAGTACTTC. The full variable domain, in which reference TRBV2 and TRBJ2-4 provide the parts outside the CDR3, is EPEVTQTPSHQVTQMGQEVILRCVPISNHLYFYWYRQILGQKVEFLVSFYNNEISEKSEIFDDQFSVERPDGSNFTLKIRSTKLEDSAMYFCASSTSGGENIQYFGAGTRLSVL.

This clonotype was seen a handful of times. The chain joins TRBV4-3 to TRBJ2-6; D gene uncertain. Germline V gives CDR1 LGHNA, CDR2 YSLEER. The V end was cut by 0 bases, the J end by 2 bases, with 5 bases between. This CDR3 contains 15 residues. The chain's CDR3 is CASSQEIPGANVLTF. The CDR3 DNA reads TGCGCCAGCAGCCAAGAAATCCCTGGGGCCAACGTCCTGACTTTC.

This chain links TRBV12-3 or TRBV12-4 with TRBJ2-1; 11 bases fit TRBD2. After removal of 5 bases from V and 8 bases from J, the junction contained 5 bases not matched to a gene. The CDR3 loop spans 14 amino acids. The CDR3 loop reads CASSPSGRNYEQFF. CDR3 bases: TGTGCCAGCAGTCCTAGCGGGAGGAACTATGAGCAGTTCTTC.

The rearrangement links TRBV19 to TRBJ1-5; unclear D gene. The CDR3 contains 12 residues. The V gene's germline CDR1 is LNHDA and CDR2 SQIVND (reference sequence). The V and J ends lost 6 bases and 3 bases respectively, with 6 bases between them. The CDR3 DNA reads as TGTGCCAGTAGCGATACCAATCAGCCCCAGCATTTT. This codes for CASSDTNQPQHF.

This clonotype was picked up many times. The genes are TRBV28 and TRBJ1-4; D uncertain. V lost 3 bases to trimming and J lost 7 bases, with 9 bases between them. The germline V gene has CDR1 MDHEN and CDR2 SYDVKM. CDR3 length: 13 amino acids. The CDR3 loop is CASSLGKREKLFF. As DNA, the CDR3 is TGTGCCAGCAGTTTGGGGAAGCGTGAAAAACTGTTTTTT.

This clonotype was seen repeatedly, ten times or more. The chain is built from TRBV28 and TRBJ1-2; D gene unclear. From germline, CDR1 is MDHEN and CDR2 SYDVKM. V was clipped by 3 bases and J by 7 bases, with 6 bases between them. CDR3 length equals 11 residues. The CDR3 spells CASSFEGGYTF. DNA for the CDR3: TGTGCCAGCAGTTTTGAGGGTGGCTACACCTTC.

The chain joins TRBV19 to TRBJ2-1; 7 positions agree with TRBD2. The germline V gene has CDR1 LNHDA and CDR2 SQIVND (reference sequence). The CDR3 is 14 residues long. Trimming removed 5 bases from V and 8 bases from J; junction bases left unmatched: 9. CDR3 in DNA: TGTGCCAGTAGTTCTAGCGGAGAAGGGGATGAGCAGTTCTTC. It codes for CASSSSGEGDEQFF.

This clonotype was counted only a few times. The CDR3 reads CASGLGSYEQYF. The CDR3 DNA reads as TGTGCCAGCGGATTAGGTTCGTACGAGCAGTACTTC. V gene TRBV7-2 combines with J gene TRBJ2-7, with D hard to call. The CDR3 length is 12 residues. The germline gives CDR1 SGHTA, CDR2 FQGNSA. V gave up 8 bases and J gave up 4 bases, with 12 bases separating them.

This clonotype was observed a few times. This chain uses TRBV20-1 with TRBJ1-2; D call uncertain. CDR1 and CDR2 from the germline V gene are DFQATT and SNEGSKA (reference sequence). V was cut by 2 bases and J by 2 bases, with 6 bases left in between. The CDR3 runs 12 residues. CDR3 nucleotides: TGCAGTGCTAGATTGCCCAACTATGGCTACACCTTC. The encoded protein is CSARLPNYGYTF.

This clonotype occurred a few times. CDR3 loop: CSVRASGNTDTQYF. The CDR3 region has the DNA TGCAGCGTCCGGGCTAGCGGGAACACAGATACGCAGTATTTT. J is TRBJ2-3 and V is TRBV29-1, with 9 bases aligning to TRBD2. The CDR3 runs 14 residues. The junction had 6 bases not matched to a gene; V was cut back by 6 bases and J by 2 bases. Germline V gene data show CDR1 as SQVTM and CDR2 as ANQGSEA.

V is TRBV20-1 and J is TRBJ1-1; perhaps TRBD1 as D (5 bases). This CDR3 spans 13 amino acids. Looked up from germline, CDR1 is DFQATT and CDR2 is SNEGSKA (reference sequence). V was pared by 5 bases and J by 4 bases, with 14 bases between. CDR3 DNA sequence: TGCAGTGCTGTTCTAGGGGTCGGCACTGAAGCTTTCTTT. Encoded protein: CSAVLGVGTEAFF.

This chain connects TRBV7-9 to TRBJ1-6, with a tentative D call TRBD1 (5 bases). V lost 4 bases and J 5 bases, leaving 12 bases between the germline ends. CDR1 is SEHNR, CDR2 FQNEAQ, per germline (reference sequence). The CDR3 is 15 amino acids. CDR3 nucleotides: TGTGCCAGCAGCTACGCCGGGACGGATAATTCACCCCTCCACTTT. Residues: CASSYAGTDNSPLHF.

In regard to this clonotype: Germline and junction disagree at one end, which may indicate a read error. The V gene is TRBV7-9, the J gene TRBJ2-7; 9 bases map to TRBD2. The CDR3 is 13 amino acids. Germline loops: CDR1 SEHNR, CDR2 FQNEAQ (reference sequence). CDR3 protein: CASRLAGAAEQYF. The CDR3 region has the DNA TGTGCCAGCAGGTTAGCGGGGGCGGCGGAGCAGTACTTC. Using reference TRBV7-9 and TRBJ2-7 for the parts outside the CDR3, the full variable domain is DTGVSQNPRHKITKRGQNVTFRCDPISEHNRLYWYRQTLGQGPEFLTYFQNEAQLEKSRLLSDRFSAERPKGSFSTLEIQRTEQGDSAMYLCASRLAGAAEQYFGPGTRLTVT.

This clonotype was seen repeatedly, ten times or more. The chain combines TRBV12-3 or TRBV12-4 with TRBJ2-5, with 8 bases lining up with TRBD2. This CDR3 is 14 amino acids long. V trimming: 6 bases; J trimming: 4 bases; junction bases outside the gene matches: 7. The CDR3 protein is CASRPSAGGETQYF. Written as DNA, the CDR3 is TGTGCCAGCAGACCCTCGGCGGGGGGAGAGACCCAGTACTTC.

In its sample, this clonotype was seen many times. CDR3 sequence reads: CSAPPQGTARGSYEQYF. The CDR3 DNA sequence: TGCAGTGCTCCCCCCCAGGGTACGGCTCGTGGCTCCTACGAGCAGTACTTC. This chain connects TRBV20-1 to TRBJ2-7, with a tentative D call TRBD1 (5 bases). Trimming cost V 5 bases and J 0 bases, with 23 bases left between them. Germline values: CDR1 DFQATT, CDR2 SNEGSKA (reference sequence). There are 17 residues in the CDR3.

The chain is built from TRBV3-1 and TRBJ2-7, with 9 nucleotides matching TRBD2. CDR1 and CDR2 from the germline V gene are LGHDT and YNNKEL (reference sequence). The CDR3 loop spans 14 amino acids. V lost 6 bases to trimming and J lost 4 bases; unmatched junction nucleotides: 7. For the CDR3, the DNA is TGTGCCAGCAGTCCTAGCGGGAAGATTTACGAGCAGTACTTC. It translates to CASSPSGKIYEQYF.

The chain recombines TRBV5-4 with TRBJ2-5, with 7 positions matching TRBD1. The CDR3 totals 14 residues. J gave up 2 bases and V 7 bases, and 8 bases lay outside the gene matches. Germline CDR1 is SGHNT and CDR2 is YYREEE (reference sequence). The CDR3 DNA sequence: TGTGCCAGCCGACGGGACAGAACTCAAGAGACCCAGTACTTC. This gives the protein CASRRDRTQETQYF.

This clonotype showed up just a few times. J is TRBJ1-3 and V is TRBV5-1; no firm D call. This CDR3 contains 15 residues. Germline V gene lookup returns CDR1 SGHRS and CDR2 YFSETQ. V shed 0 bases and J shed 0 bases, with 7 bases lying between them. As DNA, the CDR3 is TGCGCCAGCAGCTTGGGAGCGGCCTCTGGAAACACCATATATTTT. It translates to CASSLGAASGNTIYF.

This clonotype was picked up a small number of times. The chain recombines TRBV24-1 with TRBJ2-1, with a tentative D call TRBD1 (5 bases). This CDR3 spans 14 amino acids. Germline V gene lookup returns CDR1 KGHDR and CDR2 SFDVKD. The V gene lost 7 bases and the J gene lost 7 bases, with 16 bases spanning the gap. The DNA of the CDR3 is TGTGCCACCAGAGACAGACCCCCACGGAATGAGCAGTTCTTC. Its protein is CATRDRPPRNEQFF.

This clonotype has more than one count but fewer than ten. The V gene is TRBV5-1, the J gene TRBJ2-7; 12 bases are a match to TRBD1. J was trimmed by 0 bases and V by 1 base; bases with no gene match: 23. In germline, CDR1 is SGHRS, CDR2 YFSETQ. CDR3 length: 23 residues. The CDR3 here is CASSLRWGTGGLGGLSNSYEQYF. CDR3 sequence (DNA): TGCGCCAGCAGCTTGAGGTGGGGGACAGGGGGCCTTGGAGGACTCTCAAACTCCTACGAGCAGTACTTC. The full variable domain, in which reference TRBV5-1 and TRBJ2-7 provide the parts outside the CDR3, is KAGVTQTPRYLIKTRGQQVTLSCSPISGHRSVSWYQQTPGQGLQFLFEYFSETQRNKGNFPGRFSGRQFSNSRSEMNVSTLELGDSALYLCASSLRWGTGGLGGLSNSYEQYFGPGTRLTVT.